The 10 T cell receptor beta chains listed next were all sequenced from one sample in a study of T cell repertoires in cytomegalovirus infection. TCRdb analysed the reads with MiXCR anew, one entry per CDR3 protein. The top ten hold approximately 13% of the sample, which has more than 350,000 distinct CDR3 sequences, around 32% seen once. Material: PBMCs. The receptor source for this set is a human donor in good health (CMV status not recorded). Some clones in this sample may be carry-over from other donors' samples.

CDR3 in DNA: TGTGCCAGCAGTTATTATGTCTCTGGGGCCAACGTCCTGACTTTC. Protein: CASSYYVSGANVLTF. The chain carries TRBV12-3 or TRBV12-4 and TRBJ2-6, with D uncertain. The CDR3 sequence is 15 residues long. V lost 4 bases and J 0 bases, leaving 7 bases between the germline ends.

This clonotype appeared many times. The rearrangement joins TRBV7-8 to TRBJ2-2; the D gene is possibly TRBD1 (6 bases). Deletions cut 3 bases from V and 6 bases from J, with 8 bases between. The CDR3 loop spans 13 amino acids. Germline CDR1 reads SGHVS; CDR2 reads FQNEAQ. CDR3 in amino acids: CASSFHRAGELFF. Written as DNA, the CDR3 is TGTGCCAGCAGCTTCCACAGGGCCGGGGAGCTGTTTTTT.

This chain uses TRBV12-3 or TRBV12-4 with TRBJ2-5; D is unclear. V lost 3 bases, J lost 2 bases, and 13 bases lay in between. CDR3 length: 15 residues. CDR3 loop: CASSLVGTMQETQYF. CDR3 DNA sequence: TGTGCCAGCAGTTTGGTGGGCACGATGCAAGAGACCCAGTACTTC.

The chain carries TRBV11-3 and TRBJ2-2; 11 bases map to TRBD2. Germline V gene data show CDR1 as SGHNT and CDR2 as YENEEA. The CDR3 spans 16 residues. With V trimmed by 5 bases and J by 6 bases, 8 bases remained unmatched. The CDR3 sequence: CASSLHSGGESGELFF. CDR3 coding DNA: TGTGCCAGCAGCCTACATAGCGGGGGGGAATCCGGGGAGCTGTTTTTT.

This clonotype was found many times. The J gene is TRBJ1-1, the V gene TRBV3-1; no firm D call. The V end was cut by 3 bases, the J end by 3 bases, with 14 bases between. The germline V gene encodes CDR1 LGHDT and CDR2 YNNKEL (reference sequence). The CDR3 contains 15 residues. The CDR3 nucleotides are TGTGCCAGCAGCCACCGGGAGCCCCAGGACACTGAAGCTTTCTTT. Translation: CASSHREPQDTEAFF. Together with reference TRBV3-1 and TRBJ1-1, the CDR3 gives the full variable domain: DTAVSQTPKYLVTQMGNDKSIKCEQNLGHDTMYWYKQDSKKFLKIMFSYNNKELIINETVPNRFSPKSPDKAHLNLHINSLELGDSAVYFCASSHREPQDTEAFFGQGTRLTVV.

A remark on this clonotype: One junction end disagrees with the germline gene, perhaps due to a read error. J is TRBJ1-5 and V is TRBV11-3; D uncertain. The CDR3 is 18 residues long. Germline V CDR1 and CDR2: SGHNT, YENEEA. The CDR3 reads CSSSLVKATSRSNQPQHF. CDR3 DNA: TGTTCCAGCAGCTTAGTTAAAGCAACCTCCCGTAGCAATCAGCCCCAGCATTTT.

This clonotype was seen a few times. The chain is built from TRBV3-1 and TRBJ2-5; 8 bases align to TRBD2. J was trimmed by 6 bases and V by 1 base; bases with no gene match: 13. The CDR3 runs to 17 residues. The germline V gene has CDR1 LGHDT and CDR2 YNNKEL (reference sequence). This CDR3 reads CASSQASGGPGTKTQYF. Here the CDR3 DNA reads TGTGCCAGCAGCCAAGCATCGGGGGGGCCTGGAACGAAGACCCAGTACTTC.

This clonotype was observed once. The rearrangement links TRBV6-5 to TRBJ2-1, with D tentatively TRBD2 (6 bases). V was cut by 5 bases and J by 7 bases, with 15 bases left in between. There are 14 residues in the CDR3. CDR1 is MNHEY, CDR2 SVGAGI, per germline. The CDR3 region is CASSTRTIKNEQFF. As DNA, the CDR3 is TGTGCCAGCAGTACAAGGACTATCAAGAATGAGCAGTTCTTC.

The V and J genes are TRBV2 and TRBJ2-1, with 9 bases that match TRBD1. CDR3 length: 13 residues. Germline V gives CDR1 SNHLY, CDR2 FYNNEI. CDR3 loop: CVTGQGAYNEQFF. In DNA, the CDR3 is TGTGTCACGGGACAGGGAGCCTACAATGAGCAGTTCTTC.

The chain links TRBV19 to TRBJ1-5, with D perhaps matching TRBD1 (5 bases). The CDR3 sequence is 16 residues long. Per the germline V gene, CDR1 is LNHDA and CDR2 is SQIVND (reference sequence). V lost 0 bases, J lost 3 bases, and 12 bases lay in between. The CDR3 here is CASSIESGFINQPQHF. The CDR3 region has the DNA TGTGCCAGTAGTATAGAGTCAGGGTTCATCAATCAGCCCCAGCATTTT.